This passage covers 30 T cell receptor beta chains from one sample sequenced in a study of OX40 agonist ivuxolimab in advanced cancers. Sequencing was performed with immunoSEQ multiplex PCR; in TCRdb, only in-frame clones are kept and a portion is missing. Of fewer than 20,000 clones listed, 75% to 90% are singletons. The starting material was CD4+ or CD8+ T cells sorted from blood, obtained in a trial of the OX40 agonist ivuxolimab. These receptor sequences come from an adult with an advanced solid tumor such as melanoma, head and neck, liver or kidney cancer.

This chain uses TRBV20-1 with TRBJ2-7, with a weak D call TRBD2 (5 bases). Germline assignment: CDR1 DFQATT and CDR2 SNEGSKA (reference sequence). Trimming took 5 bases from V and 5 from J, leaving 10 bases between them. This CDR3 is 11 amino acids long. This CDR3 is CSAQRVHEQYF. The DNA for the CDR3 is TGCAGTGCTCAGAGGGTGCACGAGCAGTACTTC.

The chain has TRBV18 and TRBJ1-3; perhaps TRBD1 as D (6 bases). Trimming left V 2 bases short and J 0 bases short, with 14 bases between. The CDR3 is 17 residues long. Germline V gene data show CDR1 as KGHSH and CDR2 as LQKENI. The CDR3 loop is CASSPRLTGSSGNTIYF. DNA for the CDR3: TGTGCCAGCTCACCAAGGCTTACAGGGAGCTCTGGAAACACCATATATTTT.

The rearrangement uses TRBV4-3 and TRBJ2-7, with 14 bases matching TRBD2. The CDR3 runs 14 residues. Germline V gene sequence: CDR1 LGHNA, CDR2 YSLEER. Losses at the gene ends were 3 bases for V and 6 bases for J; bases not matched to a gene: 1. In nucleotides, the CDR3 is TGCGCCAGCAGCCAGACTAGCGGGAGGGTCGAGCAGTACTTC. Translating gives CASSQTSGRVEQYF.

The V and J genes are TRBV28 and TRBJ1-5; tentative D call: TRBD1 (6 bases). The CDR3 is 14 residues long. Germline CDR1 reads MDHEN; CDR2 reads SYDVKM. V lost 8 bases and J lost 0, with 11 bases in between. CDR3 nucleotide sequence: TGTGCCAGCTCCGGGGGGCATAGCAATCAGCCCCAGCATTTT. It specifies CASSGGHSNQPQHF.

The chain links TRBV7-2 to TRBJ2-5, with no clear D. This CDR3 region has 12 residues. Germline lookup yields CDR1 SGHTA and CDR2 FQGNSA. V dropped 5 bases and J dropped 5 bases, with 9 bases sitting between them. The CDR3 sequence is CASSRGVETQYF. CDR3 in DNA: TGTGCCAGCAGCCGCGGTGTGGAGACCCAGTACTTC.

The chain has TRBV7-2 and TRBJ2-3, with TRBD2 matching 11 bases. This CDR3 is built from 16 residues. The germline gives CDR1 SGHTA, CDR2 FQGNSA. J was trimmed by 5 bases and V by 1 base; bases with no gene match: 5. The CDR3 reads CASSLGLAGGEDTQYF. The CDR3 nucleotides read TGTGCCAGCAGCTTAGGGCTAGCGGGAGGCGAAGATACGCAGTATTTT.

The rearrangement uses TRBV30 and TRBJ1-2, with 7 bases lining up with TRBD1. With V trimmed by 4 bases and J by 5 bases, 4 bases remained unmatched. The CDR3 spans 12 residues. The germline gives CDR1 GTSNPN, CDR2 SVGIG (reference sequence). CDR3 protein: CAWTGGQYGYTF. CDR3 sequence (DNA): TGTGCCTGGACAGGGGGGCAATATGGCTACACCTTC.

The rearrangement uses TRBV28 and TRBJ2-5, with a weak D call TRBD1 (6 bases). The last part of the DNA fits TRBJ2-7 better; the J call may be wrong. The length of the CDR3 is 14 residues. Germline CDR1 and CDR2: MDHEN and SYDVKM. The CDR3 sequence: CASRVQGAGYEQYF. The CDR3 nucleotides are TGTGCCAGCAGGGTACAGGGTGCTGGCTACGAGCAGTACTTC.

This rearrangement joins TRBV11-2 to TRBJ2-5; D might be TRBD1 or TRBD2, each matching 5 bases. The CDR3 loop spans 13 amino acids. V was pared by 0 bases and J by 8 bases, with 10 bases between. Germline loops: CDR1 SGHAT, CDR2 FQNNGV. In nucleotides, the CDR3 is TGTGCCAGCAGCTTAGAGTCAGGGAGCACCCAGTACTTC. This sequence encodes CASSLESGSTQYF. Variable domain in full (rest from reference TRBV11-2 and TRBJ2-5): EAGVAQSPRYKIIEKRQSVAFWCNPISGHATLYWYQQILGQGPKLLIQFQNNGVVDDSQLPKDRFSAERLKGVDSTLKIQPAKLEDSAVYLCASSLESGSTQYFGPGTRLLVL.

The sample holds a few counts of this clone. The CDR3 DNA sequence: TGTGCCAGCAGCTTGGTAGGTGCCCGTGAAGCTTTCTTT. Translation gives CASSLVGAREAFF. The chain carries TRBV5-5 and TRBJ1-1; unclear D gene. This CDR3 contains 13 residues. V dropped 0 bases and J dropped 7 bases, with 10 bases sitting between them. CDR1 is SGHKS, CDR2 YYEKEE, per germline (reference sequence).

This chain joins TRBV30 and TRBJ2-2; D remains ambiguous. V was shortened by 6 bases and J by 4 bases, with 12 bases between the two germline ends. Germline assignment: CDR1 GTSNPN and CDR2 SVGIG (reference sequence). The length of the CDR3 is 13 residues. The CDR3 region is CACQSHPTGELFF. CDR3 bases: TGTGCCTGCCAATCGCATCCCACCGGGGAGCTGTTTTTT.

This chain links TRBV7-9 with TRBJ2-1; tentative D call: TRBD2 (5 bases). The CDR3 is 15 residues long. Germline V gives CDR1 SEHNR, CDR2 FQNEAQ (reference sequence). Trimming took off 4 bases at V and 8 bases at J, with 18 bases between the two ends. CDR3 in DNA: TGTGCCAGCAGCTACGGCGGGCCCTCACGGGATGAGCAGTTCTTC. Translated: CASSYGGPSRDEQFF.

This rearrangement joins TRBV5-1 to TRBJ2-5; TRBD2 aligns across 7 bases. Germline V gene data show CDR1 as SGHRS and CDR2 as YFSETQ. The CDR3 is 14 amino acids. Trimming at V came to 4 bases and at J to 2 bases, leaving 5 bases not matched to a gene. CDR3 DNA sequence: TGCGCCAGCAGCGGGGGACTATATCAAGAGACCCAGTACTTC. It yields the protein CASSGGLYQETQYF.

The genes are TRBV27 and TRBJ2-7; 7 bases line up with TRBD1. J gave up 2 bases and V 3 bases, and 10 bases lay outside the gene matches. Germline lookup yields CDR1 MNHEY and CDR2 SMNVEV (reference sequence). The CDR3 contains 16 residues. The CDR3 loop reads CASSLEAGGPPYEQYF. DNA for the CDR3: TGTGCCAGCAGTTTGGAAGCAGGGGGTCCCCCCTACGAGCAGTACTTC.

The chain combines TRBV11-2 with TRBJ2-7; 8 nucleotides align to TRBD1. The V and J ends lost 2 bases and 3 bases, in that order; junction bases with no gene match: 6. CDR1 is SGHAT and CDR2 is FQNNGV in the germline V gene. The CDR3 has 15 residues. This CDR3 is CASSLTTGEIYEQYF. DNA for the CDR3: TGTGCCAGCAGCTTAACGACAGGGGAAATCTACGAGCAGTACTTC. Full variable domain (outside the CDR3, taken from reference TRBV11-2 and TRBJ2-7): EAGVAQSPRYKIIEKRQSVAFWCNPISGHATLYWYQQILGQGPKLLIQFQNNGVVDDSQLPKDRFSAERLKGVDSTLKIQPAKLEDSAVYLCASSLTTGEIYEQYFGPGTRLTVT.

The V and J genes are TRBV25-1 and TRBJ1-2; 7 bases are a match to TRBD1. The CDR3 contains 13 residues. The V and J ends lost 8 bases and 7 bases, in that order; junction bases with no gene match: 10. From germline, CDR1 is MGHDK and CDR2 SYGVNS. The CDR3 nucleotides are TGTGCCAGCTTAGGGCAGGGGGGCGGTGGCTACACCTTC. Encoded protein: CASLGQGGGGYTF.

This chain connects TRBV15 to TRBJ2-1; D might be TRBD1 or TRBD2, each matching 5 bases. This CDR3 has 17 amino acids. CDR1 is LNHNV, CDR2 YYDKDF, per germline (reference sequence). V lost 0 bases and J 6 bases, leaving 18 bases between the germline ends. CDR3 nucleotide sequence: TGTGCCACCAGCAGAGATGGGGACGGGTGGGCACGCAATGAGCAGTTCTTC. Amino acids: CATSRDGDGWARNEQFF.

This chain uses TRBV4-1 with TRBJ2-1; 14 bases match TRBD2. CDR3 length: 18 amino acids. Trimming at V came to 1 base and at J to 4 bases, leaving 6 bases not matched to a gene. Germline V gene sequence: CDR1 MGHRA, CDR2 YSYEKL. CDR3 nucleotides: TGCGCCAGCAGCCAAGTTGGGACTAGCGGGAGAGGTTACAATGAGCAGTTCTTC. It translates to CASSQVGTSGRGYNEQFF.

V usage is TRBV2 and J usage is TRBJ2-1; 10 bases are a match to TRBD1. The CDR3 is 14 residues long. CDR1 is SNHLY, CDR2 FYNNEI, per germline. The ends lost 7 bases at V and 4 bases at J; junction bases unmatched: 4. CDR3 DNA: TGTGCCAGCAACCGGGACAGGGGTTACAATGAGCAGTTCTTC. Its translation: CASNRDRGYNEQFF.

This clone has only one observation. The J gene is TRBJ2-1, the V gene TRBV15; possibly TRBD1 for D (5 bases). The CDR3 runs 15 residues. V was clipped by 3 bases and J by 6 bases, with 15 bases between them. Per germline, CDR1 LNHNV and CDR2 YYDKDF (reference sequence). The CDR3 DNA sequence: TGTGCCACCAGCAGGAATAGGAGACAGTTCAATGAGCAGTTCTTC. It specifies CATSRNRRQFNEQFF.

V and J are TRBV2 and TRBJ2-1, with 9 bases aligning to TRBD1. Germline V gives CDR1 SNHLY, CDR2 FYNNEI. Unmatched junction bases numbered 3, after V lost 3 bases and J lost 15 bases. This CDR3 contains 11 residues. The CDR3 coding sequence is TGTGCCAGCAGTGAGGGGACAGGGTCGTTCTTC. Protein: CASSEGTGSFF.

The chain has TRBV9 and TRBJ2-5, with 8 bases matching TRBD1. Germline V gives CDR1 SGDLS, CDR2 YYNGEE. J gave up 4 bases and V 3 bases, and 8 bases lay outside the gene matches. This CDR3 is 15 amino acids long. The CDR3 DNA is TGTGCCAGCAGCGCCCTGGACAGGGTGGCAGAGACCCAGTACTTC. It encodes CASSALDRVAETQYF.

About this clone itself: At one of its ends the junction is not consistent with the germline gene, which may arise from a read error. This chain connects TRBV7-9 to TRBJ2-2; 11 positions agree with TRBD2. The CDR3 is 16 residues long. Looked up from germline, CDR1 is SEHNR and CDR2 is FQNEAQ (reference sequence). The CDR3, as DNA: TGTGCCAGCAGCTTAGCCCTGGGACTAGCGGCCGGGGAGCCGTTTTTT. The encoded protein is CASSLALGLAAGEPFF.

The rearrangement joins TRBV30 to TRBJ1-2, with D perhaps matching TRBD1 (5 bases). CDR3 length equals 13 residues. The ends were cut back, 3 bases at V and 4 bases at J, with 12 bases in the middle. The germline V gene encodes CDR1 GTSNPN and CDR2 SVGIG (reference sequence). CDR3 in DNA: TGTGCCTGGAGGCTCTTCGGGGGCTATGGCTACACCTTC. This gives the protein CAWRLFGGYGYTF.

V usage is TRBV25-1 and J usage is TRBJ2-7; TRBD2 matches 10 bases. Looked up from germline, CDR1 is MGHDK and CDR2 is SYGVNS. The CDR3 consists of 14 residues. The CDR3, as DNA: TGTGCAAGCCAGGGAACTAGCGGGAAGTACGAGCAGTACTTC. Translated: CASQGTSGKYEQYF.

This rearrangement joins TRBV29-1 to TRBJ2-5, with D unresolved. The better agreement between TRBJ2-7 and the DNA end casts doubt on the J call. The CDR3 length is 12 residues. Looked up from germline, CDR1 is SQVTM and CDR2 is ANQGSEA. The CDR3 protein is CSAKQEAYEQYF. The CDR3 nucleotides are TGCAGCGCCAAGCAGGAAGCCTACGAGCAGTACTTC.

CDR3 nucleotides: TGTGCCAGCACGTGGACTAGCGGCTACAATGAGCAGTTCTTC. Translated: CASTWTSGYNEQFF. The V and J genes are TRBV19 and TRBJ2-1; 10 positions agree with TRBD2. V was clipped by 9 bases and J by 3 bases; unmatched bases: 5. The CDR3 loop spans 14 amino acids. Germline V gives CDR1 LNHDA, CDR2 SQIVND (reference sequence).

The gene calls are TRBV6-5 and TRBJ2-1; D remains unclear. V dropped 6 bases and J dropped 0 bases, with 12 bases sitting between them. CDR1 and CDR2 (germline): MNHEY, SVGAGI. This CDR3 has 15 amino acids. CDR3 region: CASSQTHSSYNEQFF. The CDR3 DNA reads TGTGCCAGCAGCCAAACACACAGCTCCTACAATGAGCAGTTCTTC.

This clone showed up just once. This chain links TRBV30 with TRBJ2-1; 7 bases match TRBD1. CDR1 GTSNPN and CDR2 SVGIG come from the germline V gene (reference sequence). Losses at the gene ends were 4 bases for V and 4 bases for J; bases not matched to a gene: 13. This CDR3 comprises 16 residues. The CDR3 DNA sequence: TGTGCCTGGACCCCGTTAGGGCAGGGGGATTACAATGAGCAGTTCTTC. As protein: CAWTPLGQGDYNEQFF.

This clone was recorded once. One junction end does not reproduce the germline sequence, and a read error may be involved. The CDR3 protein is CAGSVSRDTEAFF. CDR3 sequence (DNA): TGCGCCGGCAGTGTGTCCAGGGACACTGAAGCTTTCTTT. V is TRBV10-1 and J is TRBJ1-1; D may be TRBD1 (5 bases). The CDR3 length is 13 residues. The germline CDR1 and CDR2 sequences are WNHNN and SYGVQD (reference sequence).